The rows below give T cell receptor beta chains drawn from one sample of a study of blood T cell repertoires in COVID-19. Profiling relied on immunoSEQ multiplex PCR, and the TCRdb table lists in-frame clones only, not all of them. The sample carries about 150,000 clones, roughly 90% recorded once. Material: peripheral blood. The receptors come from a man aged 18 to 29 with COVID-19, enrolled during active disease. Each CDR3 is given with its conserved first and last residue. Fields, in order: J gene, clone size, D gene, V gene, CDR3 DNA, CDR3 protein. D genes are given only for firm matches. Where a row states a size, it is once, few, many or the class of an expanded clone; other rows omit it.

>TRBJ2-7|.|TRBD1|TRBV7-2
TGTGCCAGCAGCGCCATGGACAGGCGTTACGAGCAGTACTTC
CASSAMDRRYEQYF
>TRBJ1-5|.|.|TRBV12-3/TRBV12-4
TGTGCCAGCAGTTTCGGCGGGGGACAGCCCCAGCATTTT
CASSFGGGQPQHF
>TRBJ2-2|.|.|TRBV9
TGTGCCAGCAGCGGACCTCGGGGGACTCGGCAGAACACCGGGGAGCTGTTTTTT
CASSGPRGTRQNTGELFF
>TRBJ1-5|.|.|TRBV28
TGTGCCAGCATTCAGATTCGGGGATCCCACAATCAGCCCCAGCATTTT
CASIQIRGSHNQPQHF
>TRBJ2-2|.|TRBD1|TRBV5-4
TGTGCCAGCAGCATTCCCCGACAGGGGCTGAACACCGGGGAGCTGTTTTTT
CASSIPRQGLNTGELFF
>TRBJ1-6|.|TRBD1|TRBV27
TGTGCCAGCACGTGGACAGGGCGAAATTCACCCCTCCACTTT
CASTWTGRNSPLHF
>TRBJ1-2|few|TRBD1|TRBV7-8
TGTGCCAGCAGCTTGGGGACAGTGAACTATGGCTACACCTTC
CASSLGTVNYGYTF
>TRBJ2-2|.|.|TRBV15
TGTGCCACCAGCAGAGTTGCAGGGACAAACACCGGGGAGCTGTTTTTT
CATSRVAGTNTGELFF
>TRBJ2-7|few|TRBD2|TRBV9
TGTGCCAGCAGCGTCCCCGGGACTAGCGGGAGGGGGTCCTACGAGCAGTACTTC
CASSVPGTSGRGSYEQYF
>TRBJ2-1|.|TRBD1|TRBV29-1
TGCAGCGTTGAAGAAAAGGGAGACAGGGGTACCTACAATGAGCAGTTCTTC
CSVEEKGDRGTYNEQFF
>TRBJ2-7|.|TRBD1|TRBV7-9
TGTGCCAGCAGCTTAGGACGGGACAGGGGCCACGAGCAGTACTTC
CASSLGRDRGHEQYF
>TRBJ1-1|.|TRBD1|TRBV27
TGTGCCAGCAGTCCCCGGGACAGGGATGAAGCTTTCTTT
CASSPRDRDEAFF
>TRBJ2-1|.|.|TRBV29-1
TGCAGCGTTTATGGGACTGGCTGGGGCTCCAATGAGCAGTTCTTC
CSVYGTGWGSNEQFF
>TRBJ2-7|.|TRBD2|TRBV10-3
TGTGCCATCAGTGACCTACCGGGACTAGCGGGAGGCAGCTCCTACGAGCAGTACTTC
CAISDLPGLAGGSSYEQYF
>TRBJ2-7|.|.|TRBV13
TGTGCCAGCAGCTTAGGCAGGGGAAGGGACTACGAGCAGTACTTC
CASSLGRGRDYEQYF
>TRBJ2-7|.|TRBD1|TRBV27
TGTGCCAGCAGTATCAGGGACAGGGAAGGGGACGAGCAGTACTTC
CASSIRDREGDEQYF
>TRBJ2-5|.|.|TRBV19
TGTGCCAGTAGGCCCCGCAGGGGACAAGAGACCCAGTACTTC
CASRPRRGQETQYF
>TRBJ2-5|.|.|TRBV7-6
TGTGCCAGCAGCTCGCAGGAGACCCAGTACTTC
CASSSQETQYF
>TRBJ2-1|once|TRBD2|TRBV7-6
TGTGCCAGCAGCCTTAGCGGGAGCCACAATGAGCAGTTCTTC
CASSLSGSHNEQFF
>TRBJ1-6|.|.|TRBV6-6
TGTGCCAGCAGTTACTCGTGGGGACACGTTAATTCACCCCTCCACTTT
CASSYSWGHVNSPLHF
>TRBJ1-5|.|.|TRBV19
TGTGCCAGTAGTATAATGACGGGGAATCAGCCCCAGCATTTT
CASSIMTGNQPQHF
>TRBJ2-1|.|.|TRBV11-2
TGTGCCAGCAGCTTAGATCAGGGGTATGAGCAGTTCTTC
CASSLDQGYEQFF
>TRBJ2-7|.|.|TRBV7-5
TGTGCCAGAAGCTTAGTTGTGGCCAGGGGAGGGGCCTACGAGCAGTACTTC
CARSLVVARGGAYEQYF
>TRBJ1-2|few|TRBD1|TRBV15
TGTGCCACCGGGACAGGAGCCCTCTATGGCTACACCTTC
CATGTGALYGYTF
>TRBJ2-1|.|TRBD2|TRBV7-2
TGTGCCAGCAGCTTAGCTAGAGGCGGTATAGCGGGAGTCGGCAATGAGCAGTTCTTC
CASSLARGGIAGVGNEQFF
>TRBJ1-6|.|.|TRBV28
TGTGCCAGCAGTTTCTTGGGGCTCCATAATTCACCCCTCCACTTT
CASSFLGLHNSPLHF
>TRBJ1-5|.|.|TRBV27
TGTGCCAGCAGCCCTACTAATCAGCCCCAGCATTTT
CASSPTNQPQHF
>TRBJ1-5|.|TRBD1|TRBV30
TGTGCCTGGAGTACGGGACAGGGCGATCAGCCCCAGCATTTT
CAWSTGQGDQPQHF
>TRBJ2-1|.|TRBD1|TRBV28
TGTGCCAGCACCTCGGGACAGGGGCGGTACAATGAGCAGTTCTTC
CASTSGQGRYNEQFF